Following are 5 T cell receptor beta chains from one sample sequenced in a study of human T cells and chemical hapten exposure. Time point noted: healthy volunteer bleed at 2 weeks. The starting material, unfractionated whole blood, was used for total RNA extraction. TCRdb reprocessed the RACE reads via MiXCR and lists one record per CDR3 protein. The top ten hold 2.9% of the sample, which has approximately 90,000 distinct CDR3 sequences, around 9% seen once. The sample was whole blood. The receptors shown here come from a female donor in good health. Some clones in this sample may be carry-over from other donors' samples.

This clonotype was seen ten or more times. The gene calls are TRBV29-1 and TRBJ2-1; D is uncertain. The CDR3 contains 12 residues. V shed 3 bases and J shed 9 bases, with 12 bases lying between them. Germline V CDR1 and CDR2: SQVTM, ANQGSEA. The CDR3 loop reads CSVEVVVGEQFF. Here the CDR3 DNA reads TGCAGCGTTGAGGTAGTGGTTGGTGAGCAGTTCTTC.

This clonotype was seen only a few times. J is TRBJ2-1 and V is TRBV20-1; 10 bases agree with TRBD2. The CDR3 is 16 residues long. The V segment lost 5 bases and the J segment 5 bases; nucleotides outside the gene matches: 12. Germline V gives CDR1 DFQATT, CDR2 SNEGSKA (reference sequence). The CDR3 coding sequence is TGCAGTGCTCATCGGGCTAGCGGGAGCCCCCACAATGAGCAGTTCTTC. Amino acid sequence: CSAHRASGSPHNEQFF.

This clonotype was recorded at least ten times. One end of the junction does not line up with germline, which may come from a read error. The V gene is TRBV7-7, the J gene TRBJ2-3; D not certain. The V gene's germline CDR1 is SSHAT and CDR2 FNYEAQ (reference sequence). This CDR3 contains 13 residues. In DNA form, the CDR3 reads TGTGCTAGCAGTCCAGGACCCACGAATACGCAGTATTTT. Translated: CASSPGPTNTQYF.

This clonotype has at least ten counts. This sequence joins TRBV7-2 and TRBJ1-4; D perhaps matches TRBD1 (5 bases). Germline V gene sequence: CDR1 SGHTA, CDR2 FQGNSA. V lost 5 bases and J lost 7, with 8 bases in between. This CDR3 is 12 amino acids long. The CDR3: CASSLDSEKLFF. In DNA form, the CDR3 reads TGTGCCAGCAGCCTAGACAGTGAAAAACTGTTTTTT. Complete variable domain (other parts from reference TRBV7-2 and TRBJ1-4): GAGVSQSPSNKVTEKGKDVELRCDPISGHTALYWYRQSLGQGLEFLIYFQGNSAPDKSGLPSDRFSAERTGGSVSTLTIQRTQQEDSAVYLCASSLDSEKLFFGSGTQLSVL.

The chain links TRBV7-9 to TRBJ2-1; maybe TRBD2 (6 bases). The CDR3 totals 18 residues. Germline CDR1 reads SEHNR; CDR2 reads FQNEAQ (reference sequence). Trimming cost V 5 bases and J 0 bases, with 20 bases left between them. In DNA form, the CDR3 reads TGTGCCAGCAGCGCCTCCTTCAGGCGGGACGGCTCCTACAATGAGCAGTTCTTC. Amino acids: CASSASFRRDGSYNEQFF.